This T cell receptor (beta chain) was identified during a study of T cells in Graves' hyperthyroidism and ophthalmopathy. Overall study findings and caveats: Among clonotypes expanded in thyroid above 0.001, most were also found in blood.

This CDR3 comprises 15 residues. With 4 bases clipped from V and 7 bases from J, the junction kept 11 bases outside the gene matches. Germline CDR1 and CDR2: KGHSH and LQKENI. Researchers barred patients who had uncontrolled infection, other autoimmune disease, pregnancy or lactation. The authors obtained PBMCs from about 9.5 ml of fresh peripheral blood. RNA transcripts yielded amplified TCR beta CDR3 regions. During a first-round RT-PCR of the TCR CDR3, the HTBI primer set was used. One entry per CDR3 protein, called by TCRdb with MiXCR from the multiplex PCR reads. There are about 480,000 distinct CDR3 sequences in the sample; under 15% occur only once, and roughly 17% lies in the top ten. This clonotype was picked up many times. Its cognate antigen is unknown.

The source of this sequence is a woman aged 18-35 years with Graves' hyperthyroidism. The sequencing input was blood. This chain uses TRBV18 with TRBJ1-2; TRBD1 matches 8 bases. This CDR3 reads CASSRRDRMGGGYTF. CDR3 nucleotides: TGTGCCAGCTCACGCAGGGACAGGATGGGCGGTGGCTACACCTTC.